These T cell receptor beta chains were read from a single sample in a study of blood T cell repertoires in COVID-19. Measured with immunoSEQ multiplex PCR; TCRdb has only the in-frame clones, and not every one. The sample lists approximately 360,000 clones; around 89% were seen once. The sequencing sample was made of peripheral blood. The receptors derive from a man younger than 35 with active or convalescent COVID-19. Both conserved end residues are part of each CDR3. The D gene is left open where the match is weak. Rows may omit the clone size; those that give it use once, few, many or a size class.

d_call	clone_size	j_call	v_call	cdr3_nt	cdr3_aa
TRBD1	.	TRBJ1-1	TRBV27	TGTGCCAGCAGTCCAGACGAAATGACAGGGTACCTACTATCGGACACTGAAGCTTTCTTT	CASSPDEMTGYLLSDTEAFF
.	.	TRBJ1-3	TRBV18	TGTGCCAGCTCACCGATCGACAGCTCTGGAAACACCATATATTTT	CASSPIDSSGNTIYF
TRBD2	.	TRBJ2-1	TRBV11-2	TGTGCCAGCAGCTTAGGCCCCGGGGGGGTCGAGCAGTTCTTC	CASSLGPGGVEQFF
.	.	TRBJ1-1	TRBV7-9	TGTGCCAGCAGCTCTACATTGATGAACCACAGGGTGGAGGACACTGAAGCTTTCTTT	CASSSTLMNHRVEDTEAFF
.	.	TRBJ2-3	TRBV7-2	TGTGCCAGCAGGATTCGAAAGAGCGGTGCAGATACGCAGTATTTT	CASRIRKSGADTQYF
.	.	TRBJ1-2	TRBV7-2	TGTGCCAGCAGCACAAGACAGGCTTACGGCTACACCTTC	CASSTRQAYGYTF
.	.	TRBJ2-2	TRBV28	TGTGCCACCCGGGAGACCGGGGAGCTGTTTTTT	CATRETGELFF
.	.	TRBJ1-5	TRBV10-3	TGTGCCCCCATCGGAGGTATGAAAAATCAGCCCCAGCATTTT	CAPIGGMKNQPQHF
.	.	TRBJ1-2	TRBV19	TGTGCCAGTAGTATTCGCTATGGCTACACCTTC	CASSIRYGYTF
.	.	TRBJ2-5	TRBV6-2/TRBV6-3	TGTGCCAGCAGTTACTCGCCCTTCAGGGACCAGTACTTC	CASSYSPFRDQYF
TRBD1	once	TRBJ1-4	TRBV7-8	TGTGCCAGCAGCCCTATACCGGGACAGCTTTATAATGAAAAACTGTTTTTT	CASSPIPGQLYNEKLFF
.	.	TRBJ2-1	TRBV28	TGTGCCAGCAGTCGAACCATCAGGAATGAGCAGTTCTTC	CASSRTIRNEQFF
.	.	TRBJ2-7	TRBV7-9	TGTGCCAGCAGCTTAGCGATTTTAGGAGGCAGTAGCTCCTACGAGCAGTACTTC	CASSLAILGGSSSYEQYF
TRBD1	.	TRBJ2-1	TRBV10-3	TGTGCCATCAGTGACCGGGACAGACTTTACAATGAGCAGTTCTTC	CAISDRDRLYNEQFF
.	.	TRBJ2-7	TRBV7-2	TGTGCCAGCAGCTTAGCTCCGAGCAGCGCCTACGAGCAGTACTTC	CASSLAPSSAYEQYF
.	.	TRBJ1-2	TRBV10-3	TGTGCCATCAGTGATGGGGGGTATGGCTACACCTTC	CAISDGGYGYTF
.	few	TRBJ2-1	TRBV28	TGTGCCAGCAGCGGGGCCTACAATGAGCAGTTCTTC	CASSGAYNEQFF
.	.	TRBJ1-1	TRBV6-1	TGTGCCAGCAGTGAATGGGAGGGTCGAATGAACACTGAAGCTTTCTTT	CASSEWEGRMNTEAFF
.	.	TRBJ1-6	TRBV18	TGTGCCAGCTCACCTACCGGTAGCGATTCACCCCTCCACTTT	CASSPTGSDSPLHF
TRBD2	.	TRBJ2-1	TRBV7-3	TGTGCCAGCAGCTTAATCAGCGGGGGCTACAATGAGCAGTTCTTC	CASSLISGGYNEQFF
.	.	TRBJ1-1	TRBV5-5	TGTGCCAGCAGCTTTACAGCGAACACTGAAGCTTTCTTT	CASSFTANTEAFF
TRBD1	.	TRBJ1-2	TRBV18	TGTGCCAGCTCACCAAAAAGGACAGGGTATGGCTACACCTTC	CASSPKRTGYGYTF
TRBD1	.	TRBJ2-7	TRBV11-3	TGTGCCAGCAGCTTAGGAACCGGGACAGGGACCTACGAGCAGTACTTC	CASSLGTGTGTYEQYF
.	.	TRBJ2-5	TRBV27	TGTGCCAGCAGTCCGGTTATTAGAGAGGTCCAAGAGACCCAGTACTTC	CASSPVIREVQETQYF
TRBD1	.	TRBJ1-1	TRBV18	TGTGCCAGCTCACCGTTGGGACAGGGGAACACCGACACTGAAGCTTTCTTT	CASSPLGQGNTDTEAFF
.	.	TRBJ1-6	TRBV5-1	TGCGCCAGCAGCAGAGAGCCCAGGGGACCGAATAATTCACCCCTCCACTTT	CASSREPRGPNNSPLHF
.	.	TRBJ1-5	TRBV28	TGTGCCAGCAGTTTATTCGCGACAGGCCTCAATCAGCCCCAGCATTTT	CASSLFATGLNQPQHF
.	.	TRBJ1-4	TRBV28	TGTGCCAGCACCCCGGACACTGAAAAACTGTTTTTT	CASTPDTEKLFF
TRBD2	.	TRBJ2-3	TRBV3-1/TRBV3-2	TGTGCCAGCAGCCAAAGGACTAGCGGGGCGGGGCAGTATTTT	CASSQRTSGAGQYF